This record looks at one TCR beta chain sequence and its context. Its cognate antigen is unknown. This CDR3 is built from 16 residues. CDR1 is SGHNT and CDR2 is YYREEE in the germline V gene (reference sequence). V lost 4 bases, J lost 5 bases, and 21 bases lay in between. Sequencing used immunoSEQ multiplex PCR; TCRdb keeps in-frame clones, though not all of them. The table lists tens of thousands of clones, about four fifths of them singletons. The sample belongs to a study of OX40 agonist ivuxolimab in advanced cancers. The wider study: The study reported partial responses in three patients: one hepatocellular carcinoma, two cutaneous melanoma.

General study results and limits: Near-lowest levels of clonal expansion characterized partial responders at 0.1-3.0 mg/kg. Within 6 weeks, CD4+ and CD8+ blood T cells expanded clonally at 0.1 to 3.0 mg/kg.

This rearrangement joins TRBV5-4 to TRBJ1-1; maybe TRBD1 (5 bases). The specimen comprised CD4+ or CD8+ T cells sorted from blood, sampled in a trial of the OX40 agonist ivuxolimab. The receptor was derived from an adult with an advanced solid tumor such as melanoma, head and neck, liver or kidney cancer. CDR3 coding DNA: TGTGCCAGCAGCCCAAAGCCCCACGGGGCTGTTACTGAAGCTTTCTTT. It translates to CASSPKPHGAVTEAFF.